This T cell receptor (beta chain) appears in the sequencing data of a study of shared clonotypes between healthy human individuals. Whole-study context: A donor's plate count was three for CD4 naive and three for CD4 memory; CD8 naive had two and CD8 memory one.

V shed 5 bases, J shed 6 bases, and the junction held 12 bases outside the gene matches. The CDR3 spans 16 residues. Germline V gives CDR1 PRHDT, CDR2 FYEKMQ (reference sequence). CD45RO negativity and positive selection for CCR7 defined naive CD8 cells, a population that excluded terminally differentiated effector memory CD45RA+ cells. Donors included only healthy HIV-negative adults lacking recent acute infections or vaccinations. Genomic DNA (from each subset) was split evenly across several immunoSEQ plates. Measured with immunoSEQ multiplex PCR; TCRdb has only the in-frame clones, and not every one. The profile shows about 610,000 clones, roughly 96% of them singletons.

The sequenced sample was naive CD8+ T cells sorted from blood. The sequence came from a woman younger than 45 in good health. The chain carries TRBV13 and TRBJ2-1; TRBD1 aligns across 8 bases. As DNA, the CDR3 is TGTGCCAGCAGCCCGAGCGGACAGGGTGGGATCAATGAGCAGTTCTTC. This translates into CASSPSGQGGINEQFF.